This record covers a single T cell receptor beta chain. The CDR3 extends over 14 amino acids. CDR1 is LNHDA and CDR2 is SQIVND in the germline V gene (reference sequence). V shed 3 bases and J 1 base; nucleotides not matched to a gene: 1. The data originate from a study of TIL therapy for anti-PD-1-resistant metastatic lung cancer. The libraries were made with immunoSEQ v3. Only in-frame clones appear in the TCRdb table, and some are missing; sequencing was by immunoSEQ multiplex PCR. The sample lists roughly 57,000 clones, 80% to 90% occurring once. Time point of the sample: pre-treatment sample, taken before nivolumab and TIL therapy.

The material sequenced was blood, taken at baseline. The clonotype originates from a person aged 25-85 years with non-small cell lung cancer. This sequence joins TRBV19 and TRBJ2-5; 8 positions agree with TRBD2. The CDR3 protein is CASSMSGSQETQYF. CDR3 nucleotides: TGTGCCAGTAGTATGAGCGGGAGCCAAGAGACCCAGTACTTC.